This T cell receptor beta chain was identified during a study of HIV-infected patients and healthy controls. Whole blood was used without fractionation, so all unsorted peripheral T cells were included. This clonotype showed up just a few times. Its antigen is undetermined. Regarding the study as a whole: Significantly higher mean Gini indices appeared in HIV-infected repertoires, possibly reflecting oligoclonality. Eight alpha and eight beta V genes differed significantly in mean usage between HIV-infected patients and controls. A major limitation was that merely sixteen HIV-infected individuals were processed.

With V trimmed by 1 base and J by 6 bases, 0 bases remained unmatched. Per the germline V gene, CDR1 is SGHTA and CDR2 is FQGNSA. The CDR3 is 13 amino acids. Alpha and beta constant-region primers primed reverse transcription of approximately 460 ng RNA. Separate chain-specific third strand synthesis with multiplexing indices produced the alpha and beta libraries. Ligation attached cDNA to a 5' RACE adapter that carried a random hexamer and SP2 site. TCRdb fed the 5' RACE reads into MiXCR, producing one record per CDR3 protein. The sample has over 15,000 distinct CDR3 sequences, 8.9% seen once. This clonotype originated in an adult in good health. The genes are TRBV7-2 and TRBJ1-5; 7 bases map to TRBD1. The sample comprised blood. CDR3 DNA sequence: TGTGCCAGCAGCTTAGACAGGGGTCAGCCCCAGCATTTT. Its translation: CASSLDRGQPQHF.